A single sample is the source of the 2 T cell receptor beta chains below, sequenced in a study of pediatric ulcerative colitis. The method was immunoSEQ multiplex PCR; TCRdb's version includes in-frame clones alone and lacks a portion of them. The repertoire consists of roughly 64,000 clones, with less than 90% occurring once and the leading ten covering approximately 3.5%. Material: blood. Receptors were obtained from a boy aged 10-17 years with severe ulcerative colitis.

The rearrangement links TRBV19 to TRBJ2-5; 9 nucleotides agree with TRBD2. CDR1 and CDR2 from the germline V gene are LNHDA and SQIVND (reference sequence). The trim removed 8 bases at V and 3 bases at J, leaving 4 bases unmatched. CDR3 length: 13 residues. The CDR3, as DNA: TGTGCCAGTGCAAGACTAGCGGAAGAGACCCAGTACTTC. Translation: CASARLAEETQYF.

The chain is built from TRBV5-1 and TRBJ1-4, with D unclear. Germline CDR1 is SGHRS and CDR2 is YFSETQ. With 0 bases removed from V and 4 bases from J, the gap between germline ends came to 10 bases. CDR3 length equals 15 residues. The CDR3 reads CASSLGSQSNEKLFF. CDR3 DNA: TGCGCCAGCAGCTTGGGTTCCCAGAGTAATGAAAAACTGTTTTTT.